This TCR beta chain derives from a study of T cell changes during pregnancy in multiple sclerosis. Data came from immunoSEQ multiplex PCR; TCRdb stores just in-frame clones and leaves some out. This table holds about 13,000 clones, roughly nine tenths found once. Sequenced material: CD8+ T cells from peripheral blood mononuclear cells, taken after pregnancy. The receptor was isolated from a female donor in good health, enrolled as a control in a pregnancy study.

CDR3 in amino acids: CASSLLAGGVHNEQFF. The DNA of the CDR3 is TGTGCCAGCAGCTTGCTAGCGGGAGGAGTGCACAATGAGCAGTTCTTC. V is TRBV7-9 and J is TRBJ2-1; TRBD2 agrees at 11 bases. V lost 3 bases, J lost 5 bases, and 6 bases stayed unmatched. CDR1 is SEHNR, CDR2 FQNEAQ, per germline (reference sequence). The CDR3 loop spans 16 amino acids.